These 24 T cell receptor beta chains were sequenced from one sample in a study of identical twins. MiXCR, applied by TCRdb to the 5' RACE reads, yields one record per CDR3 protein. The sample consists of 220,000 or so distinct CDR3 sequences, roughly 7% of them appearing once. The same data also contributed to another study, on yellow fever vaccine responses in identical twins.

Sample: memory (CD45RO+) T cells sorted from blood. These TCRs come from a woman younger than 35 in good health.

The sample holds many counts of this clonotype. The genes are TRBV25-1 and TRBJ1-1, with D maybe TRBD1 (5 bases). This CDR3 is 14 amino acids long. Trimming took off 4 bases at V and 4 bases at J, with 13 bases between the two ends. Germline loops: CDR1 MGHDK, CDR2 SYGVNS. The CDR3 loop reads CASSGSSGATEAFF. CDR3 DNA sequence: TGTGCCAGCAGTGGAAGCTCCGGGGCCACTGAAGCTTTCTTT.

This clonotype was recorded many times. Here the CDR3 DNA reads TGTGCCAGCACCTCAGGGACAGGGTTAAGGGAAAAACTGTTTTTT. It translates to CASTSGTGLREKLFF. V usage is TRBV6-1 and J usage is TRBJ1-4; 9 positions agree with TRBD1. The CDR3 sequence is 15 residues long. Germline V gene data show CDR1 as MNHNS and CDR2 as SASEGT. V lost 7 bases to trimming and J lost 8 bases; unmatched junction nucleotides: 11.

This clonotype came up a few times. The genes are TRBV18 and TRBJ2-5; D unresolved. The V gene's germline CDR1 is KGHSH and CDR2 LQKENI. The CDR3 has 13 residues. Trimming removed 8 bases at V and 1 base at J, with 11 bases between. DNA of the CDR3: TGTGCCAGCACCCCAGACCTCCAAGAGACCCAGTACTTC. It is translated as CASTPDLQETQYF.

This clonotype was picked up many times. The chain combines TRBV5-1 with TRBJ1-5; TRBD1 matches at 8 bases. CDR1 and CDR2 from the germline V gene are SGHRS and YFSETQ. The CDR3 loop spans 16 amino acids. J was trimmed by 6 bases and V by 0 bases; bases with no gene match: 8. The CDR3 DNA follows: TGCGCCAGCAGCTTGGGGGACAGGCGGGCAGGTCAGCCCCAGCATTTT. Encoded protein: CASSLGDRRAGQPQHF.

A few counts support this clonotype. The rearrangement joins TRBV20-1 to TRBJ2-1; TRBD2 agrees at 7 bases. This CDR3 is built from 14 residues. V lost 1 base to trimming and J lost 4 bases; unmatched junction nucleotides: 4. Germline V gene data show CDR1 as DFQATT and CDR2 as SNEGSKA (reference sequence). The CDR3 nucleotides are TGCAGTGCTAGAGGGGCTAGCGGTTACAATGAGCAGTTCTTC. Its translation: CSARGASGYNEQFF.

This clonotype turned up a few times. The chain is built from TRBV6-5 and TRBJ2-7; 7 bases are a match to TRBD2. CDR1 and CDR2 (germline): MNHEY, SVGAGI. V lost 0 bases to trimming and J lost 1 base; unmatched junction nucleotides: 3. This CDR3 is built from 15 residues. The CDR3 bases are TGTGCCAGCAGTTACTCGGGCGGGAGTTCCTACGAGCAGTACTTC. It encodes CASSYSGGSSYEQYF.

This clonotype was counted many times. The gene calls are TRBV12-3 or TRBV12-4 and TRBJ2-7; D uncertain. This CDR3 comprises 12 residues. With 5 bases removed from V and 3 bases from J, the gap between germline ends came to 8 bases. The chain's CDR3 is CASSRTFYEQYF. CDR3 in DNA: TGTGCCAGCAGTCGAACATTCTACGAGCAGTACTTC.

This chain connects TRBV7-6 to TRBJ2-5; D not resolved. V was trimmed by 5 bases and J by 5 bases, leaving 9 bases between them. The germline gives CDR1 SGHVS, CDR2 FNYEAQ. The CDR3 spans 12 residues. The CDR3 loop is CASSPPGETQYF. The CDR3 nucleotides read TGTGCCAGCAGCCCCCCCGGTGAGACCCAGTACTTC. Filled out from reference TRBV7-6 and TRBJ2-5, the complete variable domain reads GAGVSQSPRYKVTKRGQDVALRCDPISGHVSLYWYRQALGQGPEFLTYFNYEAQQDKSGLPNDRFSAERPEGSISTLTIQRTEQRDSAMYRCASSPPGETQYFGPGTRLLVL.

This clonotype was seen at least ten times. The chain carries TRBV18 and TRBJ2-7, with D unresolved. The germline V gene has CDR1 KGHSH and CDR2 LQKENI. V was clipped by 4 bases and J by 6 bases, with 13 bases between them. This CDR3 is built from 13 residues. The CDR3 protein is CASSQTSGREQYF. The CDR3 DNA follows: TGTGCCAGCTCACAAACCTCGGGTCGCGAGCAGTACTTC.

Many counts were recorded for this clonotype. The chain employs TRBV5-1 and TRBJ2-2, with 8 bases matching TRBD1. V shed 2 bases and J 4 bases; nucleotides not matched to a gene: 4. The CDR3 totals 15 residues. CDR1 and CDR2 (germline): SGHRS, YFSETQ. The DNA for the CDR3 is TGCGCCAGCAGCTTTACAGGGGGTATCACCGGGGAGCTGTTTTTT. Protein product: CASSFTGGITGELFF.

V is TRBV5-5 and J is TRBJ2-7; D unresolved. CDR3 length equals 13 residues. Germline V gene sequence: CDR1 SGHKS, CDR2 YYEKEE (reference sequence). Trimming took off 3 bases at V and 6 bases at J, with 13 bases between the two ends. The CDR3 nucleotides are TGTGCCAGCAGCTCGGTAGCAACGGGCGAGCAGTACGTC. It translates to CASSSVATGEQYV.

This clonotype was picked up many times. The genes are TRBV5-5 and TRBJ1-1; 9 bases line up with TRBD1. CDR1 is SGHKS and CDR2 is YYEKEE in the germline V gene (reference sequence). Germline trimming cut 3 bases from V and 0 bases from J; bases unmatched to any gene: 6. The CDR3 is 16 residues long. Here the CDR3 DNA reads TGTGCCAGCAGCTGGGGACAGGGCTCTATGAACACTGAAGCTTTCTTT. This sequence encodes CASSWGQGSMNTEAFF. The full variable domain, in which reference TRBV5-5 and TRBJ1-1 provide the parts outside the CDR3, is DAGVTQSPTHLIKTRGQQVTLRCSPISGHKSVSWYQQVLGQGPQFIFQYYEKEERGRGNFPDRFSARQFPNYSSELNVNALLLGDSALYLCASSWGQGSMNTEAFFGQGTRLTVV.

This clonotype was recorded many times. This chain links TRBV5-1 with TRBJ2-3; 9 bases line up with TRBD2. Germline values: CDR1 SGHRS, CDR2 YFSETQ. This CDR3 contains 17 residues. V was clipped by 3 bases and J by 6 bases; unmatched bases: 14. The chain's CDR3 is CASSSDTLSGSGDTQYF. The DNA of the CDR3 is TGCGCCAGCAGCTCCGACACCCTTAGCGGGAGCGGCGATACGCAGTATTTT.

This clonotype appeared many times. CDR3 protein: CASSDATHPWGYF. The CDR3 DNA sequence: TGTGCCAGCAGTGATGCCACCCACCCCTGGGGGTATTTT. The chain recombines TRBV6-1 with TRBJ2-3; no firm D call. The germline V and J ends were trimmed by 3 bases and 14 bases, with 18 bases remaining between them. The CDR3 is 13 residues long. Germline CDR1 MNHNS, CDR2 SASEGT.

This clonotype was counted a few times. This rearrangement joins TRBV2 to TRBJ2-7; 9 bases align to TRBD1. The CDR3 covers 17 residues. The trim removed 3 bases at V and 2 bases at J, leaving 11 bases unmatched. Germline loops: CDR1 SNHLY, CDR2 FYNNEI. This chain's CDR3 is CASSEIQGAMWTYEQYV. DNA for the CDR3: TGTGCCAGCAGTGAGATACAGGGGGCAATGTGGACCTACGAGCAGTACGTC.

This chain links TRBV6-5 with TRBJ2-1, with D uncertain. Per germline, CDR1 MNHEY and CDR2 SVGAGI. The germline V and J ends were trimmed by 4 bases and 5 bases, with 12 bases remaining between them. CDR3 length equals 14 residues. DNA for the CDR3: TGTGCCAGCAGTTCCCGACTGGATCACAATGAGCAGTTCTTC. It is translated as CASSSRLDHNEQFF.

This clonotype has only a few counts. CDR3 in amino acids: CSAGGLAGTDYEQYF. The CDR3 coding sequence is TGCAGTGCTGGAGGACTAGCGGGGACCGACTACGAGCAGTACTTC. This rearrangement joins TRBV20-1 to TRBJ2-7; 12 bases are shared with TRBD2. In germline, CDR1 is DFQATT, CDR2 SNEGSKA (reference sequence). Losses at the gene ends were 5 bases for V and 3 bases for J; bases not matched to a gene: 8. The CDR3 runs 15 residues.

This clonotype was recorded many times. This chain connects TRBV24-1 to TRBJ2-5; tentatively, D is TRBD2 (6 bases). This CDR3 is 13 amino acids long. The V end lost 7 bases, the J end lost 2 bases, and 10 bases lay between the germline ends. The germline CDR1 and CDR2 sequences are KGHDR and SFDVKD. In DNA form, the CDR3 reads TGTGCCACCAGGGGACTTCTTCAAGAGACCCAGTACTTC. It encodes CATRGLLQETQYF.

J is TRBJ2-3 and V is TRBV20-1, with D maybe TRBD1 (6 bases). In germline, CDR1 is DFQATT, CDR2 SNEGSKA (reference sequence). V lost 0 bases to trimming and J lost 6 bases, with 19 bases between them. This CDR3 has 16 residues. The CDR3 bases are TGCAGTGCTAGAGATCCTGGACAGCTCGGATCGGATACGCAGTATTTT. This sequence encodes CSARDPGQLGSDTQYF.

This clonotype was observed a few times. The chain employs TRBV5-1 and TRBJ1-5; D remains unclear. Per germline, CDR1 SGHRS and CDR2 YFSETQ. With 4 bases removed from V and 2 bases from J, the gap between germline ends came to 16 bases. The CDR3 is 16 residues long. The CDR3 DNA follows: TGCGCCAGCAGCGCGGGCCATGGTGGAGGCAATCAGCCCCAGCATTTT. It specifies CASSAGHGGGNQPQHF.

The chain has TRBV6-1 and TRBJ1-1; unclear D gene. CDR1 and CDR2 from the germline V gene are MNHNS and SASEGT. V shed 6 bases and J shed 4 bases, with 18 bases lying between them. The length of the CDR3 is 15 residues. The CDR3 DNA follows: TGTGCCAGCAGATTGGACCCGCAAGGAATCACTGAAGCTTTCTTT. Amino acid sequence: CASRLDPQGITEAFF.

This clonotype turned up a few times. The chain combines TRBV3-1 with TRBJ2-1; TRBD2 is a possible D gene (7 bases). Germline values: CDR1 LGHDT, CDR2 YNNKEL (reference sequence). The length of the CDR3 is 17 residues. Trimming took 5 bases from V and 1 from J, leaving 18 bases between them. The CDR3, as DNA: TGTGCCAGCAGCTCTCTAGGGGGGGAGGGTTCCTACAATGAGCAGTTCTTC. Amino acids: CASSSLGGEGSYNEQFF.

This clonotype was observed many times. The junction and the germline gene differ at one end; a read error may be behind it. The chain has TRBV27 and TRBJ2-1; 15 bases match TRBD2. Germline V gene sequence: CDR1 MNHEY, CDR2 SMNVEV (reference sequence). The CDR3 covers 16 residues. The CDR3 region has the DNA TGTGCCAGCAGTTTAAACACCGGGACTAGCGGGAGGATTCCGCTCTTC. Residues: CASSLNTGTSGRIPLF.

The chain uses TRBV2 and TRBJ1-1; D not certain. CDR1 SNHLY and CDR2 FYNNEI come from the germline V gene. Trimming shortened V by 4 bases and J by 4 bases, and 10 bases separated the two germline ends. The CDR3 length is 13 residues. CDR3: CASSVGLPTEAFF. The CDR3 DNA reads as TGTGCCAGCAGTGTGGGCCTGCCCACTGAAGCTTTCTTT.